These T cell receptor beta chains were read from a single sample in a study of blood T cell repertoires in COVID-19. Produced via immunoSEQ multiplex PCR; TCRdb's table is partial and in-frame only. The sample consists of 100,000 to 150,000 clones, roughly 80% of them appearing once. Source material: peripheral blood. The origin of the receptors is a man aged 60-69 years with acute or convalescent COVID-19. Both conserved end residues are part of each CDR3. D genes are given only for firm matches. Some rows have no size entry. The others give once, few or many, or a class for an expanded clone.

cdr3_aa cdr3_nt v_call clone_size j_call d_call
CASRKRREAGELFF TGTGCCAGCAGAAAAAGAAGGGAGGCCGGGGAGCTGTTTTTT TRBV6-5 . TRBJ2-2 .
CASSIRGTEAFF TGTGCCAGCAGCATCAGGGGGACTGAAGCTTTCTTT TRBV7-9 . TRBJ1-1 TRBD1
CASSFRGAYTDTQYF TGTGCCAGCAGCTTCCGGGGGGCCTACACAGATACGCAGTATTTT TRBV13 . TRBJ2-3 .
CASSQGGTGNSYEQYF TGTGCCAGCAGCCAAGGTGGGACAGGGAACTCCTACGAGCAGTACTTC TRBV3-1/TRBV3-2 . TRBJ2-7 TRBD1
CATSKDRGIETQYF TGTGCCACCAGCAAAGACAGGGGTATTGAGACCCAGTACTTC TRBV15 . TRBJ2-5 TRBD1
CATSSLAGVRNEQFF TGTGCCACCAGTTCACTAGCGGGAGTTCGGAATGAGCAGTTCTTC TRBV24-1 . TRBJ2-1 TRBD2
CASSRPQRGGNEQFF TGTGCCAGCAGCCGACCCCAGCGGGGGGGGAATGAGCAGTTCTTC TRBV11-1 . TRBJ2-1 TRBD2
CASSPPGLAGISHGEFF TGTGCCAGCTCACCACCGGGGCTAGCGGGAATCTCTCATGGGGAGTTCTTC TRBV18 once TRBJ2-1 TRBD2
CASILEGTANTEAFF TGTGCCAGCATACTAGAGGGGACAGCCAACACTGAAGCTTTCTTT TRBV2 . TRBJ1-1 TRBD1
CASSTGGANTEAFF TGTGCCAGTAGTACAGGGGGCGCGAACACTGAAGCTTTCTTT TRBV19 . TRBJ1-1 TRBD1
CASSPMTGWWTEAFF TGCGCCAGCAGCCCGATGACAGGGTGGTGGACTGAAGCTTTCTTT TRBV4-1 . TRBJ1-1 TRBD1
CASSLNRGTQDTQYF TGTGCCAGCAGCTTAAATCGGGGGACTCAGGATACGCAGTATTTT TRBV7-3 once TRBJ2-3 .
CASLEMPGINAEAFF TGCGCCAGCCTCGAGATGCCAGGGATAAACGCTGAAGCTTTCTTT TRBV5-1 . TRBJ1-1 .
CASSSRRVGDTQYF TGTGCCAGCAGCTCAAGACGGGTGGGAGATACGCAGTATTTT TRBV11-2 . TRBJ2-3 .
CAAKGGQPNAEAFF TGTGCCGCCAAAGGTGGACAGCCCAACGCTGAAGCTTTCTTT TRBV27 . TRBJ1-1 .
CASSEGGTGQKLFF TGTGCCAGCAGTGAAGGGGGGACAGGACAAAAACTGTTTTTT TRBV6-1 . TRBJ1-4 TRBD1
CATSDSSGRSYNEQFF TGTGCCACCAGTGATTCTAGCGGACGCTCCTACAATGAGCAGTTCTTC TRBV24-1 . TRBJ2-1 TRBD2
CASKRGGVDTQYF TGTGCCAGCAAGCGGGGGGGCGTAGATACGCAGTATTTT TRBV27 . TRBJ2-3 TRBD2
CASSFLGGAGEKLFF TGTGCCAGCAGCTTCCTGGGAGGGGCTGGGGAAAAACTGTTTTTT TRBV7-9 . TRBJ1-4 .
CASSPWAANYGYTF TGTGCCAGCAGCCCGTGGGCAGCTAACTATGGCTACACCTTC TRBV3-1/TRBV3-2 . TRBJ1-2 .
CASSQGGSGRAGEQYF TGTGCCAGCAGCCAAGGAGGTAGCGGGAGGGCCGGAGAGCAGTACTTC TRBV3-1/TRBV3-2 . TRBJ2-7 TRBD2
CASSQDGQGRGYTF TGCGCCAGCAGCCAAGATGGACAGGGGCGCGGCTACACCTTC TRBV4-1 . TRBJ1-2 TRBD1
CASSLDVRGSSYNEQFF TGTGCCAGCAGCTTAGATGTTAGGGGCAGTTCCTACAATGAGCAGTTCTTC TRBV7-9 . TRBJ2-1 .
CASSLVEGAQHF TGTGCCAGCAGCTTAGTCGAGGGGGCCCAGCATTTT TRBV7-9 . TRBJ1-5 .
CASTGTGGNQPQHF TGTGCCAGCACGGGGACAGGGGGAAATCAGCCCCAGCATTTT TRBV2 . TRBJ1-5 TRBD1
CASRGTVNSPLHF TGTGCCAGCCGGGGGACAGTTAATTCACCCCTCCACTTT TRBV14 once TRBJ1-6 TRBD1
CASTLGLAGGDTQYF TGTGCCAGTACATTGGGACTAGCGGGAGGAGATACGCAGTATTTT TRBV19 . TRBJ2-3 TRBD2
CASSLEPSGGWETQYF TGCGCCAGCAGCTTGGAGCCTAGCGGAGGATGGGAGACCCAGTACTTC TRBV5-1 few TRBJ2-5 TRBD2
CASRGAVRSDGYTF TGTGCCAGCAGGGGGGCCGTCAGGTCGGATGGCTACACCTTC TRBV27 . TRBJ1-2 .
CASSPPQGARETQYF TGTGCCAGCTCACCTCCACAGGGGGCTCGAGAGACCCAGTACTTC TRBV18 few TRBJ2-5 TRBD1
CASRAPGGPNEQFF TGTGCCAGCCGAGCCCCCGGAGGCCCCAATGAGCAGTTCTTC TRBV4-2 . TRBJ2-1 .
CASSLGNPGTDFYNEQFF TGCGCCAGCAGCTTGGGCAATCCCGGGACAGATTTCTACAATGAGCAGTTCTTC TRBV5-1 . TRBJ2-1 TRBD1
CASSAWPPLHF TGTGCCAGCAGCGCCTGGCCACCCCTCCACTTT TRBV13 . TRBJ1-6 .
CASSTGLAGVTDTQYF TGTGCCAGCAGCACGGGACTAGCGGGAGTGACAGATACGCAGTATTTT TRBV11-3 . TRBJ2-3 TRBD2
CASSLSRDITLEQYF TGTGCCAGCAGTTTATCGCGGGATATTACCCTCGAGCAGTACTTC TRBV28 . TRBJ2-7 .
CASSSQGAFEAFF TGTGCCAGCAGCTCACAGGGGGCATTTGAAGCTTTCTTT TRBV7-2 once TRBJ1-1 TRBD1
CASSATGPNTEAFF TGTGCCAGCAGCGCGACAGGGCCCAACACTGAAGCTTTCTTT TRBV11-3 . TRBJ1-1 TRBD1
CASSRGSGQGIGYTF TGTGCCAGCAGCCGGGGGTCGGGACAGGGTATTGGCTACACCTTC TRBV27 . TRBJ1-2 TRBD1
CASSQEGALSYNEQFF TGTGCCAGCAGCCAAGAGGGGGCCCTCTCCTACAATGAGCAGTTCTTC TRBV4-2 . TRBJ2-1 .
CASSSLRGSYGYTF TGTGCCAGCAGCTCCCTGCGGGGATCGTATGGCTACACCTTC TRBV7-2 . TRBJ1-2 .
CASSIRGGANTGELFF TGTGCCAGCAGTATCCGGGGAGGGGCGAACACCGGGGAGCTGTTTTTT TRBV6-6 few TRBJ2-2 TRBD2
CAWSGAADTQYF TGTGCCTGGAGTGGGGCAGCAGATACGCAGTATTTT TRBV30 . TRBJ2-3 .
CASSEARQPQHF TGTGCCAGCAGTGAAGCTCGTCAGCCCCAGCATTTT TRBV6-1 . TRBJ1-5 .
CATSRDKVLGSSYNEQFF TGTGCCACCAGCCGGGACAAGGTATTAGGGTCGTCCTACAATGAGCAGTTCTTC TRBV24-1 . TRBJ2-1 .
CSVGSGNTEAFF TGCAGCGTTGGCTCGGGGAACACTGAAGCTTTCTTT TRBV29-1 . TRBJ1-1 .